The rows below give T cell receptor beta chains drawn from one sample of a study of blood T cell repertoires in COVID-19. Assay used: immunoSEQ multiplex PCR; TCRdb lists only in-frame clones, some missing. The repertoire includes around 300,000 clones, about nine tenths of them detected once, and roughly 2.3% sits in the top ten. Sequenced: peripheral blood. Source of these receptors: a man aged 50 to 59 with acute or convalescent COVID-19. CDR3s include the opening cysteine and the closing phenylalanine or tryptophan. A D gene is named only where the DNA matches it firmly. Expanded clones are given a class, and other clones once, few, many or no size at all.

CASSLDSGSRGYTF | TGCGCCAGCAGCTTGGACTCAGGGTCTCGGGGCTACACCTTC | NA | TRBJ1-2 | NA | 14 | TRBV5-1
CASSFPTSGGASETQYF | TGTGCCAGCAGCTTTCCGACTAGCGGGGGGGCGAGTGAGACCCAGTACTTC | NA | TRBJ2-5 | TRBD2 | 17 | TRBV7-9
CASSPGVLSQETQYF | TGTGCCAGCAGCCCAGGGGTTTTAAGCCAAGAGACCCAGTACTTC | NA | TRBJ2-5 | NA | 15 | TRBV11-1
CASVTDPNSPLHF | TGCGCCAGCGTAACAGACCCTAATTCACCCCTCCACTTT | NA | TRBJ1-6 | NA | 13 | TRBV23-1
CAWGRLGSASFGTEAFF | TGTGCCTGGGGCCGCCTAGGGAGCGCTTCCTTTGGCACTGAAGCTTTCTTT | NA | TRBJ1-1 | NA | 17 | TRBV30
CAWRADRGPTDTQYF | TGTGCCTGGAGGGCGGACAGGGGACCCACAGATACGCAGTATTTT | few | TRBJ2-3 | TRBD1 | 15 | TRBV30
CATSRNTVYEQFF | TGTGCCACCAGCAGGAACACCGTCTATGAGCAGTTCTTC | once | TRBJ2-1 | NA | 13 | TRBV15
CASSPGTGGHYEQYF | TGTGCCAGCAGCCCCGGGACAGGGGGACATTACGAGCAGTACTTC | NA | TRBJ2-7 | TRBD1 | 15 | TRBV11-3
CASSDWTSGGGETQYF | TGTGCCAGTAGTGACTGGACTAGCGGGGGGGGAGAGACCCAGTACTTC | NA | TRBJ2-5 | TRBD2 | 16 | TRBV19
CASTYPAGDNSPLHF | TGTGCCAGCACCTACCCTGCGGGGGATAATTCACCCCTCCACTTT | once | TRBJ1-6 | NA | 15 | TRBV6-6
CASSPGRRVPLHF | TGTGCCAGCAGCCCTGGGAGACGGGTACCCCTCCACTTT | once | TRBJ1-6 | NA | 13 | TRBV3-1/TRBV3-2
CASSLEGVYGYTF | TGTGCCAGCAGTTTAGAAGGAGTATATGGCTACACCTTC | NA | TRBJ1-2 | NA | 13 | TRBV12-3/TRBV12-4
CASSPRSGTANTEAFF | TGTGCCAGCAGCCCTCGCTCCGGGACAGCGAACACTGAAGCTTTCTTT | NA | TRBJ1-1 | TRBD1 | 16 | TRBV5-4
CASSPGPFSGNTIYF | TGCGCCAGCAGCCCAGGGCCCTTCTCTGGAAACACCATATATTTT | NA | TRBJ1-3 | NA | 15 | TRBV5-1
CASSPGKEIGRDEQYF | TGTGCCAGCAGCCCGGGAAAAGAGATAGGGAGAGACGAGCAGTACTTC | few | TRBJ2-7 | NA | 16 | TRBV5-4
CASSPGTGSFPKYF | TGCGCCAGCAGCCCGGGGACAGGGAGCTTCCCCAAGTATTTT | NA | TRBJ2-3 | TRBD1 | 14 | TRBV5-1
CASSGAGTENPYEQYF | TGTGCCAGCAGTGGGGCCGGGACAGAGAATCCCTACGAGCAGTACTTC | NA | TRBJ2-7 | TRBD1 | 16 | TRBV2
CASRGTVLTDTQYF | TGTGCCAGCCGGGGGACAGTCTTGACAGATACGCAGTATTTT | NA | TRBJ2-3 | NA | 14 | TRBV6-5
CASSLKTSGGVTYNEQFF | TGTGCCAGCAGCTTAAAGACTAGCGGAGGTGTTACCTACAATGAGCAGTTCTTC | NA | TRBJ2-1 | TRBD2 | 18 | TRBV7-2
CASSPMAGGQETQYF | TGTGCCAGCAGCCCCATGGCGGGGGGCCAAGAGACCCAGTACTTC | NA | TRBJ2-5 | TRBD2 | 15 | TRBV27
CAWSPWGSYGYTF | TGTGCCTGGAGTCCTTGGGGCAGCTATGGCTACACCTTC | NA | TRBJ1-2 | NA | 13 | TRBV30
CASSSEGRKQPQHF | TGTGCCAGCAGTAGCGAGGGAAGAAAGCAGCCCCAGCATTTT | few | TRBJ1-5 | NA | 14 | TRBV6-2/TRBV6-3
CASSVDGTYNSPLHF | TGTGCCAGCAGCGTAGACGGGACTTATAATTCACCCCTCCACTTT | NA | TRBJ1-6 | NA | 15 | TRBV9
CASSYRQGSWEQYF | TGTGCCAGCAGTTATCGGCAGGGGTCGTGGGAGCAGTACTTC | NA | TRBJ2-7 | NA | 14 | TRBV6-5
CATRTGGFTGELFF | TGTGCTACCCGGACAGGGGGCTTTACCGGGGAGCTGTTTTTT | NA | TRBJ2-2 | TRBD1 | 14 | TRBV12-5
CASSVGRGANSYEQYF | TGTGCCAGCAGCGTAGGCAGGGGGGCCAACTCCTACGAGCAGTACTTC | NA | TRBJ2-7 | NA | 16 | TRBV9
CAISESSRGLFTEAFF | TGTGCCATCAGTGAGTCCAGCAGGGGGCTTTTCACTGAAGCTTTCTTT | once | TRBJ1-1 | TRBD1 | 16 | TRBV10-3
CASSLTGDDYQPQHF | TGCGCCAGCAGCCTTACGGGGGATGACTATCAGCCCCAGCATTTT | NA | TRBJ1-5 | NA | 15 | TRBV5-1
CASSVLGGTTEAFF | TGTGCCAGCAGCGTCCTGGGGGGTACCACTGAAGCTTTCTTT | NA | TRBJ1-1 | NA | 14 | TRBV9
CASSEQGKLFF | TGTGCCAGCAGTGAACAGGGAAAACTGTTTTTT | few | TRBJ1-4 | NA | 11 | TRBV2
CASSGEATPYNEQFF | TGTGCCAGTTCCGGGGAGGCGACCCCTTACAATGAGCAGTTCTTC | many | TRBJ2-1 | NA | 15 | TRBV2
CSAPGAEAFF | TGCAGTGCCCCAGGGGCTGAAGCTTTCTTT | NA | TRBJ1-1 | NA | 10 | TRBV20-1
CASSQYSGGLHTQYF | TGTGCCAGCAGCCAATACTCGGGAGGTCTCCATACGCAGTATTTT | NA | TRBJ2-3 | TRBD2 | 15 | TRBV7-9
CASSSPGTTNYGYTF | TGTGCCAGTAGTTCTCCAGGCACAACTAACTATGGCTACACCTTC | once | TRBJ1-2 | NA | 15 | TRBV19
CASSHRDSNQPQHF | TGTGCCAGCAGCCACAGGGATAGCAATCAGCCCCAGCATTTT | NA | TRBJ1-5 | NA | 14 | TRBV3-1/TRBV3-2
CASSPPGSDEQYF | TGTGCCAGCAGTCCTCCCGGGTCGGACGAGCAGTACTTC | NA | TRBJ2-7 | NA | 13 | TRBV25-1
CATKANTEAFF | TGTGCCACCAAAGCGAACACTGAAGCTTTCTTT | NA | TRBJ1-1 | NA | 11 | TRBV10-3
CASSTASGYAGELFF | TGTGCCAGCAGTACGGCTAGCGGTTATGCCGGGGAGCTGTTTTTT | NA | TRBJ2-2 | TRBD2 | 15 | TRBV7-3
CASSPPGTTNNEQFF | TGTGCCAGCAGCCCGCCCGGGACTACCAACAATGAGCAGTTCTTC | NA | TRBJ2-1 | TRBD2 | 15 | TRBV7-2
CASSGAENNSPLHF | TGTGCCAGCAGTGGGGCAGAAAATAATTCACCCCTCCACTTT | NA | TRBJ1-6 | NA | 14 | TRBV27
CASSGDPGGSPLHF | TGTGCCAGCAGCGGGGACCCGGGGGGTTCACCCCTCCACTTT | NA | TRBJ1-6 | NA | 14 | TRBV9
CATASRDRGYEQYF | TGTGCCACCGCAAGCCGGGACAGAGGCTACGAGCAGTACTTC | NA | TRBJ2-7 | TRBD1 | 14 | TRBV6-5
CAWSVGQGGADTQYF | TGTGCCTGGAGTGTGGGCCAGGGGGGTGCAGATACGCAGTATTTT | NA | TRBJ2-3 | NA | 15 | TRBV30
CASSLTLSYEQYF | TGTGCCAGCAGTTTAACCCTTAGTTACGAGCAGTACTTC | once | TRBJ2-7 | NA | 13 | TRBV27
CASSVDIGIGDTEAFF | TGTGCCAGCAGCGTAGATATAGGCATAGGGGACACTGAAGCTTTCTTT | NA | TRBJ1-1 | NA | 16 | TRBV9
CASSVYPPGRGSYTGELFF | TGTGCCAGCAGCGTATACCCCCCCGGCCGGGGGTCTTACACCGGGGAGCTGTTTTTT | NA | TRBJ2-2 | NA | 19 | TRBV7-2
CASSKALGDRAPFSGNTIYF | TGTGCCAGCAGCAAAGCGCTGGGGGACAGGGCGCCTTTTTCTGGAAACACCATATATTTT | NA | TRBJ1-3 | NA | 20 | TRBV21-1
CASSTTADTQYF | TGTGCCAGCAGCACGACAGCAGATACGCAGTATTTT | once | TRBJ2-3 | NA | 12 | TRBV11-2
CASSVRAGGHLREQYF | TGTGCCAGCAGTGTTCGGGCGGGGGGACACCTACGGGAGCAGTACTTC | NA | TRBJ2-7 | TRBD2 | 16 | TRBV2